This T cell receptor (beta chain) was recovered during a study of CD8 T cells in ankylosing spondylitis. In TCRdb, the 5' RACE reads were re-called with MiXCR into one record per CDR3 protein. The data contain 380,000 or so distinct CDR3 sequences, 20% of them singletons. The study's findings and limits: A CD8+ phenotype characterized the disease-linked clones, which were relatively rare in peripheral blood.

CDR1 and CDR2 (germline): WSHSY, SAAADI. The length of the CDR3 is 16 residues. V dropped 6 bases and J dropped 6; count of bases not matched to a gene: 15. A few counts support this clonotype. Antigen: not known. The chain combines TRBV10-2 with TRBJ2-7, with 9 positions matching TRBD1. The receptor was isolated from a male donor with ankylosing spondylitis or in good health (not recorded which). Material for sequencing was blood, either unsorted or a sorted T cell fraction (not recorded which). The CDR3 DNA follows: TGCGCCAGCAGCGATGGGGCCGGGACAGGGTCCACCGAGCAGTACTTC. It encodes CASSDGAGTGSTEQYF.